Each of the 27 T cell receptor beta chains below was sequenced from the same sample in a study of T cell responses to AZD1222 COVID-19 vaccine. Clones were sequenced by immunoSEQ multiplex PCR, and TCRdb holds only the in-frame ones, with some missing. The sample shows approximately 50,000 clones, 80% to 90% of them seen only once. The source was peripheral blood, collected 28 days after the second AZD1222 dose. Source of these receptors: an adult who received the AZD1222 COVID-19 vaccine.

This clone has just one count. The CDR3 DNA sequence: TGTGCCAGCAGACGGGACTCCAGGGATTATGGCTACACCTTC. Translated: CASRRDSRDYGYTF. The chain employs TRBV2 and TRBJ1-2, with D tentatively TRBD1 (5 bases). CDR1 is SNHLY, CDR2 FYNNEI, per germline. V was shortened by 6 bases and J by 5 bases, with 16 bases between the two germline ends. CDR3 length: 14 residues.

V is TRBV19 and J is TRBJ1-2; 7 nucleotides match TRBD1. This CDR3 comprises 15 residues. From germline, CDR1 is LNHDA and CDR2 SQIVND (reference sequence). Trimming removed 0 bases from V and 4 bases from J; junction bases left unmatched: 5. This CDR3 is CASSIERGQTYGYTF. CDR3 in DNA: TGTGCCAGTAGTATAGAGAGGGGACAGACCTATGGCTACACCTTC. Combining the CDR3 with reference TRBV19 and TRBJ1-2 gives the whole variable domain DGGITQSPKYLFRKEGQNVTLSCEQNLNHDAMYWYRQDPGQGLRLIYYSQIVNDFQKGDIAEGYSVSREKKESFPLTVTSAQKNPTAFYLCASSIERGQTYGYTFGSGTRLTVV.

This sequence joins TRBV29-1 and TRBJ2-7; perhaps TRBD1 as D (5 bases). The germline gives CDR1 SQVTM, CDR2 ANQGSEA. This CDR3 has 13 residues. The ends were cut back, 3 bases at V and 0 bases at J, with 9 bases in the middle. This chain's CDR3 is CSVEQGISYEQYF. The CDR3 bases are TGCAGCGTTGAGCAGGGAATCTCCTACGAGCAGTACTTC.

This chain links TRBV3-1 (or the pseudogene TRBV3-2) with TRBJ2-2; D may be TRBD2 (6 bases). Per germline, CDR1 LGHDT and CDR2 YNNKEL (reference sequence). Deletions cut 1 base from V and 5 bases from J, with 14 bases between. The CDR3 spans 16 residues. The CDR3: CASSQGYGAGTGELFF. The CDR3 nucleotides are TGTGCCAGCAGCCAAGGTTACGGGGCGGGGACCGGGGAGCTGTTTTTT.

Here the CDR3 reads CASSAQAGYEQYF. Written as DNA, the CDR3 is TGTGCCAGCAGTGCCCAGGCGGGCTACGAGCAGTACTTC. The chain has TRBV9 and TRBJ2-7, with D maybe TRBD2 (5 bases). V was shortened by 5 bases and J by 3 bases, with 12 bases between the two germline ends. Germline CDR1 is SGDLS and CDR2 is YYNGEE. The CDR3 is 13 amino acids.

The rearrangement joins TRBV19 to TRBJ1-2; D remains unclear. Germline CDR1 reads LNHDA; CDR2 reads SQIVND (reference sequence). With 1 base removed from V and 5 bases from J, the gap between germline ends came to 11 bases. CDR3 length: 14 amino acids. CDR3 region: CASSIGTEGYGYTF. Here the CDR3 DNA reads TGTGCCAGTAGTATAGGTACAGAAGGGTATGGCTACACCTTC.

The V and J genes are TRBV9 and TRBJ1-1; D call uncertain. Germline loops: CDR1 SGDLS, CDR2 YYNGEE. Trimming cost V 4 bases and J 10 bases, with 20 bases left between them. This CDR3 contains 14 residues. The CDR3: CASSPLDDHQRAFF. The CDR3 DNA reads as TGTGCCAGCAGCCCTCTGGACGACCACCAGAGAGCTTTCTTT.

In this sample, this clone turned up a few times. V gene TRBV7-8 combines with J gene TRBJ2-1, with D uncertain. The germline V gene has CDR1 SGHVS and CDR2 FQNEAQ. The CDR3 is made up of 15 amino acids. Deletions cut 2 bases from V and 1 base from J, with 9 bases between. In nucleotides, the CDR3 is TGTGCCAGCAGCTTAAGGCATTCGTCCTACAATGAGCAGTTCTTC. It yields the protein CASSLRHSSYNEQFF.

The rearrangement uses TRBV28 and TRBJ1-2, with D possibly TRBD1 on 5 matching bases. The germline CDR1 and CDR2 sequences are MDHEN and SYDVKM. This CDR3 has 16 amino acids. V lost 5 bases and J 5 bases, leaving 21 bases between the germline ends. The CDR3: CASSDEEGRLSYGYTF. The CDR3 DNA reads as TGTGCCAGCAGTGACGAAGAGGGACGTCTATCTTATGGCTACACCTTC.

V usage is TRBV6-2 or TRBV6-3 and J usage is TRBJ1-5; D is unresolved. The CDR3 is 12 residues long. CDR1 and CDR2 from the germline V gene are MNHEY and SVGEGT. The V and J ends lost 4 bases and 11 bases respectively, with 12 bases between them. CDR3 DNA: TGTGCCAGCAGTTCGTCTGCTGGAGCCCAGCATTTT. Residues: CASSSSAGAQHF.

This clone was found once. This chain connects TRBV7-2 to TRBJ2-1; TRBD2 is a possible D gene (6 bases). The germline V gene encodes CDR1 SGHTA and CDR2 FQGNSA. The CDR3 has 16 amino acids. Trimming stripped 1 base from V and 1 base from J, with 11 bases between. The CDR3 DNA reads TGTGCCAGCAGCTTAGAATTGGGGAGGTCCTACAATGAGCAGTTCTTC. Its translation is CASSLELGRSYNEQFF. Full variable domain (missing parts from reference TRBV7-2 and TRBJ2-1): GAGVSQSPSNKVTEKGKDVELRCDPISGHTALYWYRQSLGQGLEFLIYFQGNSAPDKSGLPSDRFSAERTGGSVSTLTIQRTQQEDSAVYLCASSLELGRSYNEQFFGPGTRLTVL.

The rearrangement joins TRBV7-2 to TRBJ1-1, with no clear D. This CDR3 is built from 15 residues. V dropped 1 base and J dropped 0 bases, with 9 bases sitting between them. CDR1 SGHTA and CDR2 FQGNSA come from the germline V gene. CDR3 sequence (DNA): TGTGCCAGCAGCTTAGAAAGCGGGGTGAACACTGAAGCTTTCTTT. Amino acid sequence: CASSLESGVNTEAFF.

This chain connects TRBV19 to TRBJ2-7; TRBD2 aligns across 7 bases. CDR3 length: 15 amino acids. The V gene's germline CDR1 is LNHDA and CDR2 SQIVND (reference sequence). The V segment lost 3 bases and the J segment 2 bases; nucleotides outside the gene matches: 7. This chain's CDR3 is CASSMLSGATYEQYF. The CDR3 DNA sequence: TGTGCCAGTAGTATGTTGAGCGGGGCGACCTACGAGCAGTACTTC.

The CDR3 bases are TGTGCCAGCAGTCTAGCGGGAGTCTACAATGAGCAGTTCTTC. This codes for CASSLAGVYNEQFF. The chain couples TRBV6-2 or TRBV6-3 to TRBJ2-1, with 10 nucleotides matching TRBD2. Germline CDR1 MNHEY, CDR2 SVGEGT. This CDR3 has 14 residues. The ends lost 5 bases at V and 3 bases at J; junction bases unmatched: 1.

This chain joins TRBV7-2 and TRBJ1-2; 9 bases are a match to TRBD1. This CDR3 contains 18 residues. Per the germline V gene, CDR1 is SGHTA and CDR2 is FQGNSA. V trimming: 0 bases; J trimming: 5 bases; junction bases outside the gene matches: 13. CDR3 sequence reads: CASSLAGQGRITTYGYTF. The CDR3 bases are TGTGCCAGCAGCTTAGCGGGACAGGGTAGAATCACAACGTATGGCTACACCTTC.

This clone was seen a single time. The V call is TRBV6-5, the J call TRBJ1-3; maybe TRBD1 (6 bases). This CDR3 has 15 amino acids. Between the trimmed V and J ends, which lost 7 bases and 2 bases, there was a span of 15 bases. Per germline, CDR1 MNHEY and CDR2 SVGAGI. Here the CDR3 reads CASTGRGGAGNTIYF. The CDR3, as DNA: TGTGCCAGCACCGGAAGAGGGGGGGCTGGAAACACCATATATTTT.

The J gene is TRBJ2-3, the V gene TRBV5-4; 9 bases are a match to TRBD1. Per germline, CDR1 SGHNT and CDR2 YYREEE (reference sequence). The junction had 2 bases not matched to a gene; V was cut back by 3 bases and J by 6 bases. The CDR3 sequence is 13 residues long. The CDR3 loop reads CASSWDRDDTQYF. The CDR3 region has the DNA TGTGCCAGCAGCTGGGACAGGGACGATACGCAGTATTTT.

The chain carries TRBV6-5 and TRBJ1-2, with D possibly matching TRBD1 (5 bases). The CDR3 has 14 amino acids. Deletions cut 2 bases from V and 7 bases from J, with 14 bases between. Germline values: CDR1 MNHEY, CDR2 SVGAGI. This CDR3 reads CASSYRVREGGYTF. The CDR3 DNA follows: TGTGCCAGCAGTTACAGGGTCAGGGAGGGTGGCTACACCTTC.

CDR3 loop: CASSPWDVIRIGANVLTF. The CDR3 nucleotides read TGTGCCAGCAGCCCCTGGGACGTGATCAGAATTGGGGCCAACGTCCTGACTTTC. This sequence joins TRBV9 and TRBJ2-6; perhaps D is TRBD1 or TRBD2 (5 bases each). The CDR3 has 18 amino acids. V was shortened by 4 bases and J by 3 bases, with 20 bases between the two germline ends. CDR1 is SGDLS, CDR2 YYNGEE, per germline.

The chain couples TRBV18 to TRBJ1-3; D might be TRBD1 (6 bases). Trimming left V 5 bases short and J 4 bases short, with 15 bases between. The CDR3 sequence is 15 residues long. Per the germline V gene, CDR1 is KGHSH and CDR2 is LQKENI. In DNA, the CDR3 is TGTGCCAGCTCAACACAGGGAAATCAAGGAAACACCATATATTTT. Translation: CASSTQGNQGNTIYF.

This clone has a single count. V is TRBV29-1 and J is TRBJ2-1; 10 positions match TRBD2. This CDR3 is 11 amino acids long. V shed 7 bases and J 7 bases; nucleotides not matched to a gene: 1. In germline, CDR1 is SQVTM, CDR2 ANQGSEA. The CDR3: CSGTSGNEQFF. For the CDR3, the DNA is TGCAGCGGGACTAGCGGTAATGAGCAGTTCTTC.

The CDR3 DNA follows: TGCAGTGCTAGTGGAGCCGCAACTAATGAAAAACTGTTTTTT. Residues: CSASGAATNEKLFF. The V gene is TRBV20-1, the J gene TRBJ1-4; unclear D gene. The V end was cut by 3 bases, the J end by 0 bases, with 8 bases between. This CDR3 is built from 14 residues. Germline CDR1 DFQATT, CDR2 SNEGSKA (reference sequence).

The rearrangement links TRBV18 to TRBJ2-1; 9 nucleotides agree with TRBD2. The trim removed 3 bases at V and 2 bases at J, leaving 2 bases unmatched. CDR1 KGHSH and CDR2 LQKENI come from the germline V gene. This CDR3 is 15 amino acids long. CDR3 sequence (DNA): TGTGCCAGCTCACCGGGACTAGCCCCCTACAATGAGCAGTTCTTC. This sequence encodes CASSPGLAPYNEQFF. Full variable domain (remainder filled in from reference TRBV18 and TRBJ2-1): NAGVMQNPRHLVRRRGQEARLRCSPMKGHSHVYWYRQLPEEGLKFMVYLQKENIIDESGMPKERFSAEFPKEGPSILRIQQVVRGDSAAYFCASSPGLAPYNEQFFGPGTRLTVL.

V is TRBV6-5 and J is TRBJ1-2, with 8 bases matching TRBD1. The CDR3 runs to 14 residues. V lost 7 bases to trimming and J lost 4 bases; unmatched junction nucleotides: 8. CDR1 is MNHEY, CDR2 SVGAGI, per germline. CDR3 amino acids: CASIEQGVSYGYTF. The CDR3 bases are TGTGCCAGCATCGAACAGGGGGTGTCCTATGGCTACACCTTC.

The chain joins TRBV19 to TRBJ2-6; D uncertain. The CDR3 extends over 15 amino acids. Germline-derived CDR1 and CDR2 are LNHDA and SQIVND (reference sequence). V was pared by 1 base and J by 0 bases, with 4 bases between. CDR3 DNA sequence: TGTGCCAGTAGTATAGGGGTCTCTGGGGCCAACGTCCTGACTTTC. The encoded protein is CASSIGVSGANVLTF.

The CDR3 DNA reads TGTGCCAGCAATTCCGGGACAGGGGGGACCTATAGCAATCAGCCCCAGCATTTT. Translated, it gives CASNSGTGGTYSNQPQHF. The chain is built from TRBV2 and TRBJ1-5; 11 bases are a match to TRBD1. Looked up from germline, CDR1 is SNHLY and CDR2 is FYNNEI. After removal of 7 bases from V and 0 bases from J, the junction contained 11 bases not matched to a gene. This CDR3 comprises 18 residues.

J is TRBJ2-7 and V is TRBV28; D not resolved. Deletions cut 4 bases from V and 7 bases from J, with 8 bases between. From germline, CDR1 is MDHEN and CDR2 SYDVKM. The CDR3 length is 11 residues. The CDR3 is CASSSRLEQYF. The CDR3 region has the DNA TGTGCCAGCAGTTCACGTCTGGAGCAGTACTTC.